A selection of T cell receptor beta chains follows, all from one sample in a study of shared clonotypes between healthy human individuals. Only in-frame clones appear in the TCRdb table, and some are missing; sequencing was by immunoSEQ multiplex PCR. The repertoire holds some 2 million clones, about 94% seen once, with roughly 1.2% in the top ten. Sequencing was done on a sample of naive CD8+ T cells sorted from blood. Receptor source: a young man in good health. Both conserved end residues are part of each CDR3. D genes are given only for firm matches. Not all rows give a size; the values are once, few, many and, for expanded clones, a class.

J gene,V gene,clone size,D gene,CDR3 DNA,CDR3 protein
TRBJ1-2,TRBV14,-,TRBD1,TGTGCCAGCAGCCAAGGTCCTCTAGGACAGGGGTATGGCTACACCTTC,CASSQGPLGQGYGYTF
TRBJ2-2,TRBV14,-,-,TGTGCCAGCAGCCAACCAGAGACTATCCGAGGCACCGGGGAGCTGTTTTTT,CASSQPETIRGTGELFF
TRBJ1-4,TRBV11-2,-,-,TGTGCCAGCAGCTTAGGGGGGTCCATCTGGGAAAAACTGTTTTTT,CASSLGGSIWEKLFF
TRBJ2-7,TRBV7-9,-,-,TGTGCCAGCAGCGGGCCCTTAATATCTTCCTACGAGCAGTACTTC,CASSGPLISSYEQYF
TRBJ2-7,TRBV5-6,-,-,TGTGCCAGCAGCCACCCCCAGGGAATTAGATCCTACGAGCAGTACTTC,CASSHPQGIRSYEQYF
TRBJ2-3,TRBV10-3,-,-,TGTGCCATCAGTGCAGTCAGGTACACAGATACGCAGTATTTT,CAISAVRYTDTQYF
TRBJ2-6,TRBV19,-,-,TGTGCCAGTAGTATAGATCCTATGGGTAGGGTCGGGGCCAACGTCCTGACTTTC,CASSIDPMGRVGANVLTF
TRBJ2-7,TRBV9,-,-,TGTGCCAGCAGCGTAGGTAGCTCCAGCTACGAGCAGTACTTC,CASSVGSSSYEQYF
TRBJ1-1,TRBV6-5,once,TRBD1,TGTGCCAGCAGTTACTTTCAGGGGGCTCCGACTGAAGCTTTCTTT,CASSYFQGAPTEAFF
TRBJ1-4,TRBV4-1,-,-,TGCGCCAGCAGCCAAGATTCGATAAGAGCAACTAATGAAAAACTGTTTTTT,CASSQDSIRATNEKLFF
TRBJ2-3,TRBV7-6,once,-,TGTGCCAGCAGCGGGGGCACAGATACGCAGTATTTT,CASSGGTDTQYF
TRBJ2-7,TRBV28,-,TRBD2,TGTGCCAGCAGTTTAGATAGCGGGGGGAAGAGCTCCTACGAGCAGTACTTC,CASSLDSGGKSSYEQYF
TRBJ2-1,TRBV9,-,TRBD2,TGTGCCAGCAGCACTAGCGCATCCAATGAGCAGTTCTTC,CASSTSASNEQFF
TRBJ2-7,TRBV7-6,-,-,TGTGCCAGCAGCTACGATGGCGACGAGCAGTACTTC,CASSYDGDEQYF
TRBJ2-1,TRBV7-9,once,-,TGTGCCAGCAGCTTAGTAAGGGGGGATTACAATGAGCAGTTCTTC,CASSLVRGDYNEQFF
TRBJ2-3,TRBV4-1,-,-,TGCGCCAGCAGCCAAGAGAGTAGAGATACGCAGTATTTT,CASSQESRDTQYF
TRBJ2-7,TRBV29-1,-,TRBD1,TGCAGCGTTCGGGACAGGGACTCCTACGAGCAGTACTTC,CSVRDRDSYEQYF
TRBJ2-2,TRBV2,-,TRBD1,TGTGCCAGCAGTGAAGGACAGGGGAGCGGGGAGCTGTTTTTT,CASSEGQGSGELFF
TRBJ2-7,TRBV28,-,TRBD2,TGTGCCAGCAGCCCCGAGGTAGCGGGGACCTACGAGCAGTACTTC,CASSPEVAGTYEQYF
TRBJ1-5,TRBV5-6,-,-,TGTGCCAGCAGCTTAGGGACGAGCTATAGCAATCAGCCCCAGCATTTT,CASSLGTSYSNQPQHF
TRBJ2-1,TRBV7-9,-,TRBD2,TGTGCCAGCAGCGACCCCCTAGCTAGCGGGAGTGATGAGCAGTTCTTC,CASSDPLASGSDEQFF
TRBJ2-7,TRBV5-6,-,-,TGTGCCAGCAGCTTCGAAAGGGGAGTCCACGAGCAGTACTTC,CASSFERGVHEQYF
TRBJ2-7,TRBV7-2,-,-,TGTGCCAGCAGCTTCAGGACTTACTACGAGCAGTACTTC,CASSFRTYYEQYF
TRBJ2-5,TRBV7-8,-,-,TGTGCCAGCAGCTTACTCCCACCAGAGACCCAGTACTTC,CASSLLPPETQYF
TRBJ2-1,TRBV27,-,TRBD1,TGTGCCAGCAGTTCCAGGGGGCTAGGTGAGCAGTTCTTC,CASSSRGLGEQFF
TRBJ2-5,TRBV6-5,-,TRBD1,TGTGCCAGCAGTCCCCGGGACAGCGCTTCCCAGTACTTC,CASSPRDSASQYF
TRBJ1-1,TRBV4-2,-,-,TGTGCCAGCAGCCAGGGGGGAATGGGGACTGAAGCTTTCTTT,CASSQGGMGTEAFF
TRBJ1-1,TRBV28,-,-,TGTGCCAGCAGTACTATTCAGGGAAACACTGAAGCTTTCTTT,CASSTIQGNTEAFF
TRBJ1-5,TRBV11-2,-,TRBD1,TGTGCCAGCAGCTTCGGGACAGGCTTCAATCAGCCCCAGCATTTT,CASSFGTGFNQPQHF
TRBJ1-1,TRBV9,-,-,TGTGCCAGCAGCCCTCTCCTGGGGGTGAACACTGAAGCTTTCTTT,CASSPLLGVNTEAFF